The entry below gives a single T cell receptor beta chain sequence along with its context. As yet, its antigen is unknown. This entry is derived from a study of OX40 agonist ivuxolimab in advanced cancers. Study overall: Ivuxolimab, an agonistic anti-OX40 (CD134) antibody, was given to patients. Three patients, one with hepatocellular carcinoma and two with cutaneous melanoma, achieved partial responses.

With 2 bases removed from V and 2 bases from J, the gap between germline ends came to 7 bases. Germline V CDR1 and CDR2: SGHVS, FQNEAQ. The CDR3 totals 14 residues. Study findings and constraints: Partly responding patients at 0.1-3.0 mg/kg showed some of the smallest clonal expansion.

Repertoires were generated with immunoSEQ multiplex PCR, while TCRdb's copy carries only in-frame clones and drops some. The sample records 20,000 or so clones, around four fifths being singletons. This sequence joins TRBV7-8 and TRBJ1-5, with D unresolved. The source was CD4+ or CD8+ T cells sorted from blood, collected in a trial of the OX40 agonist ivuxolimab. This sequence was found in an adult with an advanced solid tumor such as melanoma, head and neck, liver or kidney cancer. In DNA, the CDR3 is TGTGCCAGCAGCTTACGAGAGGGCAATCAGCCCCAGCATTTT. Its protein is CASSLREGNQPQHF.